A selection of T cell receptor beta chains follows, all from one sample in a study of blood T cells in healthy people across ages. TCRdb itself ran the 5' RACE reads through MiXCR, one entry per CDR3 protein. The sample has some 850,000 distinct CDR3 sequences, under 30% seen once. These data were also reused for a study on T cells of mothers and their children.

The sequenced sample consisted of blood. These receptors came from a boy younger than 18 in good health. CDR3s include the opening cysteine and the closing phenylalanine or tryptophan. Expanded clones are given a class, and other clones once, few, many or no size at all.

TRBJ1-2	NA	TRBV3-1	CASSQARSAGGYTF
TRBJ1-2	few	TRBV6-5	CASSRQEMGYGYTF
TRBJ1-5	few	TRBV5-1	CASSPGQGGFNQPQHF
TRBJ1-2	few	TRBV10-3	CAISESGGYGYTF
TRBJ2-5	NA	TRBV29-1	CSVARLSYQETQYF
TRBJ2-5	NA	TRBV4-1	CASSHPIGLFSQETQYF
TRBJ1-6	NA	TRBV7-9	CASRSDGDSPLHF
TRBJ2-7	few	TRBV5-1	CASSSGSSNEQYF
NA	few	TRBV12-3/TRBV12-4	CASTPDGRPYEQYF
TRBJ1-2	few	TRBV2	CASSEPFRYGYTF
TRBJ2-4	NA	TRBV11-2	CASSLDWRGRGVGKNIQYF
TRBJ1-4	NA	TRBV28	CASSSLPTNEKLFF
TRBJ1-4	few	TRBV12-3/TRBV12-4	CASRGQMIGEKLFF
TRBJ2-3	NA	TRBV10-1	CASSDGQGGTDTQYF
TRBJ2-7	NA	TRBV10-3	CAISPGTGGDYEQYF
TRBJ1-1	NA	TRBV7-2	CASSRGTGITEAFF
NA	NA	TRBV13	CASSSRDVNEQYF
TRBJ2-3	NA	TRBV7-6	CASSAVGGGLDTQYF
TRBJ1-2	NA	TRBV7-9	CASSNGRYGYTF
TRBJ2-7	NA	TRBV20-1	CSARDGRRTSSYEQYF
TRBJ2-3	few	TRBV13	CASSITGADTQYF
TRBJ2-5	NA	TRBV20-1	CSASGTGGPYSETQYF
NA	NA	TRBV13	CASSRTKNEQFF
TRBJ2-3	NA	TRBV7-9	CASSFGQGQTDTQYF
TRBJ2-1	few	TRBV5-5	CASSLVTSWGEQFF
NA	NA	TRBV28	CASSPGGTDSYEQYF
TRBJ2-7	NA	TRBV3-1	CASRHRDLGEQYF
NA	NA	TRBV29-1	CSATGTAPYEQYF
TRBJ2-5	NA	TRBV7-2	CASSLVSGLGETQYF
TRBJ2-5	NA	TRBV29-1	CSVGLAGGETQYF
NA	NA	TRBV5-1	CASSRTGTHEQYF
TRBJ1-4	few	TRBV20-1	CSARTGINEKLFF
TRBJ2-1	NA	TRBV20-1	CSASGGPSSYNEQFF